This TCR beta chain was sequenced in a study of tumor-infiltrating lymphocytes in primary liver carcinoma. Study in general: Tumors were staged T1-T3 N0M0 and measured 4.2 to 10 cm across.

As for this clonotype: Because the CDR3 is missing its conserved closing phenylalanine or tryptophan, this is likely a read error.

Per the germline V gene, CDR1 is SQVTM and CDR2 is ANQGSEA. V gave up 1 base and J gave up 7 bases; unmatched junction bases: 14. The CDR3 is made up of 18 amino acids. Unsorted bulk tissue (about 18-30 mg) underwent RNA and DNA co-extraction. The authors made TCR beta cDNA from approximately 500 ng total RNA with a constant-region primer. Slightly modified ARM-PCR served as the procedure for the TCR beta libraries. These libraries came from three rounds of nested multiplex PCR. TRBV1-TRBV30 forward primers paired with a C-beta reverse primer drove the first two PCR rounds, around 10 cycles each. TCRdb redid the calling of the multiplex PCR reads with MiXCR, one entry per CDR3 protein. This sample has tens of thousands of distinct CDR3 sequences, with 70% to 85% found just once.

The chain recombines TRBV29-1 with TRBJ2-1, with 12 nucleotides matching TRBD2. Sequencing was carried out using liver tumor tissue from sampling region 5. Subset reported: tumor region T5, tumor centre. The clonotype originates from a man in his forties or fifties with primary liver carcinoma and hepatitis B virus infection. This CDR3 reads CSVEAGTSGPPGTNEQFL. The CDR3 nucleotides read TGCAGCGTTGAAGCAGGGACTAGCGGGCCCCCCGGGACGAATGAGCAGTTCTTA.